This section outlines one T cell receptor beta chain sequence together with its context. Its antigen is currently unknown. The assay ran at deep level. Sequenced by immunoSEQ multiplex PCR; TCRdb stores in-frame clones only, minus some. The repertoire includes some 1,100,000 clones, about four fifths of them detected once, and approximately 0.5% sits in the top ten. This sample was included in a study of shared clonotypes between healthy human individuals. Overall study results and limits: Of the naive CD4 clonotypes, around 4.7% were shared across several donors. Richness estimates generally favored naive over memory subsets.

Germline values: CDR1 MDHEN, CDR2 SYDVKM. V lost 2 bases, J lost 2 bases, and 11 bases lay in between. This CDR3 region has 15 residues. This sequence joins TRBV28 and TRBJ2-3, with TRBD2 as a possible D gene (6 bases). The sequence came from a man aged 18 to 30 in good health. Some clones in this sample may be carry-over from other donors' samples. Sample: memory CD4+ T cells from PBMCs. The sample's subset: CD45RA-negative fraction. CDR3 nucleotide sequence: TGTGCCAGCAGTTTACTAGCGCAGACCACAGATACGCAGTATTTT. As protein: CASSLLAQTTDTQYF.